This entry lists 28 T cell receptor beta chains sequenced from one sample in a study of cytomegalovirus exposure and HLA in healthy donors. PCR amplification relied on 60 Vbeta primers (plus 13 Jbeta primers). Using immunoSEQ multiplex PCR, the repertoire was profiled, and TCRdb retains in-frame clones only, with some absent. The sample has tens of thousands of clones; 73% are singletons. Material for sequencing was PBMCs. These receptors all come from a man aged 45-60 years in good health and CMV-seronegative.

The chain has TRBV29-1 and TRBJ2-7; D is possibly TRBD1 (6 bases). CDR3 length equals 14 residues. Germline assignment: CDR1 SQVTM and CDR2 ANQGSEA. V dropped 4 bases and J dropped 0 bases, with 13 bases sitting between them. The CDR3 nucleotides are TGCAGCGTTGTGCGACAGGAAACCTCCTACGAGCAGTACTTC. Amino acid sequence: CSVVRQETSYEQYF.

This clone was counted a few times. This chain uses TRBV11-3 with TRBJ2-5; D might be TRBD2 (6 bases). Trimming pared 5 bases from V and 2 bases from J, leaving 12 bases between. CDR1 is SGHNT, CDR2 YENEEA, per germline. The CDR3 has 14 residues. This chain's CDR3 is CASSKAGGQETQYF. The CDR3 DNA is TGTGCCAGCAGCAAAGCGGGTGGTCAAGAGACCCAGTACTTC.

CDR3 DNA sequence: TGTGCCAGCAGCTTATTTGAGGACAGCTACGAGCAGTACTTC. Residues: CASSLFEDSYEQYF. The chain links TRBV7-9 to TRBJ2-7, with TRBD1 as a possible D gene (6 bases). CDR1 is SEHNR, CDR2 FQNEAQ, per germline (reference sequence). V lost 2 bases and J 3 bases, leaving 11 bases between the germline ends. This CDR3 is 14 amino acids long.

This clone was found once. V and J are TRBV5-8 and TRBJ1-1; tentative D call: TRBD1 (5 bases). V was trimmed by 1 base and J by 3 bases, leaving 7 bases between them. Germline CDR1 SGHTS, CDR2 YDEGEE. This CDR3 spans 13 amino acids. Here the CDR3 reads CASSLRGDTEAFF. The CDR3 nucleotides read TGTGCCAGCAGCTTGAGGGGTGACACTGAAGCTTTCTTT. Full variable domain (rest looked up from reference TRBV5-8 and TRBJ1-1): EAGVTQSPTHLIKTRGQQATLRCSPISGHTSVYWYQQALGLGLQFLLWYDEGEERNRGNFPPRFSGRQFPNYSSELNVNALELEDSALYLCASSLRGDTEAFFGQGTRLTVV.

This chain joins TRBV5-1 and TRBJ2-7; no clear D gene. Germline V gene sequence: CDR1 SGHRS, CDR2 YFSETQ. CDR3 length: 13 residues. Trimming cost V 0 bases and J 5 bases, with 9 bases left between them. Written as DNA, the CDR3 is TGCGCCAGCAGCTTGGTACATATTAACGAGCAGTACTTC. It translates to CASSLVHINEQYF.

The V gene is TRBV14, the J gene TRBJ1-3, with TRBD1 matching over 7 bases. The CDR3 is made up of 17 amino acids. The J segment lost 2 bases and the V segment lost 4 bases, leaving 11 bases of the junction unmatched. Germline-derived CDR1 and CDR2 are SGHDN and FVKESK. The CDR3 coding sequence is TGTGCCAGCAGCCTTACAGGGGTGACGTGGACTGGAAACACCATATATTTT. It encodes CASSLTGVTWTGNTIYF.

The genes are TRBV21-1 and TRBJ2-5; whether TRBD1, the table's D call, matches the DNA was not checked. TRBV21-1 is a pseudogene segment. The CDR3 is 14 residues long. CDR3 sequence (DNA): TGTGCCAGCAGCAAAAAGACAGCTAAAGAGACCCAGTACTTC. Translated, it gives CASSKKTAKETQYF.

This rearrangement joins TRBV7-2 to TRBJ1-1, with unresolved D. The V end lost 4 bases, the J end lost 4 bases, and 10 bases lay between the germline ends. The germline V gene encodes CDR1 SGHTA and CDR2 FQGNSA. The CDR3 is 13 amino acids. CDR3 region: CASSSVGSTEAFF. The DNA for the CDR3 is TGTGCCAGCAGCTCGGTCGGTAGCACTGAAGCTTTCTTT. The variable domain in full, completed from reference TRBV7-2 and TRBJ1-1, reads GAGVSQSPSNKVTEKGKDVELRCDPISGHTALYWYRQSLGQGLEFLIYFQGNSAPDKSGLPSDRFSAERTGGSVSTLTIQRTQQEDSAVYLCASSSVGSTEAFFGQGTRLTVV.

The chain joins TRBV7-8 to TRBJ1-2; D remains unclear. Trimming removed 1 base from V and 5 bases from J, with 5 bases in between. This CDR3 has 12 amino acids. Germline V lookup: CDR1 SGHVS, CDR2 FQNEAQ. The CDR3 DNA is TGTGCCAGCAGCTTAGACACGTATGGCTACACCTTC. Protein product: CASSLDTYGYTF.

The chain combines TRBV6-5 with TRBJ2-7; D may be TRBD2 (5 bases). The CDR3 runs 15 residues. From germline, CDR1 is MNHEY and CDR2 SVGAGI. The V end lost 5 bases, the J end lost 1 base, and 15 bases lay between the germline ends. CDR3 nucleotide sequence: TGTGCCAGCAGTCTCGACCAAACGGGGTCCTACGAGCAGTACTTC. Translation gives CASSLDQTGSYEQYF.

The rearrangement joins TRBV7-3 to TRBJ2-1, with a possible D match to TRBD2 (5 bases). The CDR3 consists of 16 residues. Germline V CDR1 and CDR2: SGHTA, FQGTGA. V was trimmed by 4 bases and J by 0 bases, leaving 13 bases between them. The CDR3 loop reads CASSSGLLSSYNEQFF. The CDR3 DNA is TGTGCCAGCAGCTCAGGACTCCTTAGCTCCTACAATGAGCAGTTCTTC.

Worth noting for this clone: Distinct nucleotide sequences in the sample also encode this CDR3. The chain couples TRBV10-3 to TRBJ1-6; TRBD1 matches 9 bases. V shed 7 bases and J 6 bases; nucleotides not matched to a gene: 7. The CDR3 extends over 15 amino acids. Germline CDR1 is ENHRY and CDR2 is SYGVKD. The CDR3 loop is CAITSGTGSNSPLHF. The CDR3 coding sequence is TGTGCCATCACCTCCGGGACAGGGAGTAATTCACCCCTCCACTTT.

This sequence joins TRBV6-6 and TRBJ1-2; weak D call: TRBD1 (5 bases). The V gene lost 0 bases and the J gene lost 3 bases, with 11 bases spanning the gap. The CDR3 runs to 15 residues. Per germline, CDR1 MNHNY and CDR2 SVGAGI (reference sequence). CDR3 region: CASSYSGGEHYGYTF. CDR3 coding DNA: TGTGCCAGCAGTTACTCAGGAGGGGAGCACTATGGCTACACCTTC.

In nucleotides, the CDR3 is TGTGCCTACTCCAGGTCTACCGGGGAGCTGTTTTTT. Translation: CAYSRSTGELFF. J is TRBJ2-2 and V is TRBV6-6; D gene uncertain. The CDR3 is 12 amino acids. Trimming removed 11 bases at V and 5 bases at J, with 12 bases between. Germline V gene sequence: CDR1 MNHNY, CDR2 SVGAGI (reference sequence).

V usage is TRBV6-5 and J usage is TRBJ2-7; a weak D match, TRBD2 (6 bases). Germline-derived CDR1 and CDR2 are MNHEY and SVGAGI. V dropped 6 bases and J dropped 0 bases, with 12 bases sitting between them. This CDR3 is built from 14 residues. The CDR3 sequence: CASRSTGSSYEQYF. The CDR3 DNA follows: TGTGCCAGCAGGTCTACCGGGAGCTCCTACGAGCAGTACTTC.

J is TRBJ1-4 and V is TRBV6-5, with no clear D. CDR1 and CDR2 (germline): MNHEY, SVGAGI. The CDR3 length is 12 residues. Trimming took off 6 bases at V and 4 bases at J, with 6 bases between the two ends. CDR3 sequence (DNA): TGTGCCAGCAGCCGCTATAATGAAAAACTGTTTTTT. Encoded protein: CASSRYNEKLFF.

The V gene is TRBV4-1, the J gene TRBJ2-3, with no clear D. Germline lookup yields CDR1 MGHRA and CDR2 YSYEKL. This CDR3 has 15 residues. Trimming pared 0 bases from V and 2 bases from J, leaving 9 bases between. CDR3 in DNA: TGCGCCAGCAGCCAAGAGGTGCCCTACACAGATACGCAGTATTTT. It yields the protein CASSQEVPYTDTQYF.

The chain uses TRBV19 and TRBJ2-7; D gene unclear. V dropped 3 bases and J dropped 0 bases, with 6 bases sitting between them. This CDR3 has 13 residues. Germline CDR1 reads LNHDA; CDR2 reads SQIVND (reference sequence). The CDR3 DNA follows: TGTGCCAGTAGTATTGGAGACTCCTACGAGCAGTACTTC. Its translation: CASSIGDSYEQYF.

In DNA, the CDR3 is TGTGCCAGCACCGACAGGGGGCTTTACAATGAGCAGTTCTTC. Translation: CASTDRGLYNEQFF. The V and J genes are TRBV2 and TRBJ2-1, with 10 bases lining up with TRBD1. Germline values: CDR1 SNHLY, CDR2 FYNNEI. The V and J ends lost 7 bases and 4 bases, in that order; junction bases with no gene match: 4. CDR3 length equals 14 residues.

This rearrangement joins TRBV11-3 to TRBJ1-1, with 8 bases fitting TRBD1. The CDR3 is made up of 15 amino acids. Unmatched junction bases numbered 7, after V lost 3 bases and J lost 4 bases. Germline V CDR1 and CDR2: SGHNT, YENEEA. The chain's CDR3 is CASSFGTGSGTEAFF. CDR3 DNA: TGTGCCAGCAGCTTTGGGACAGGTTCGGGCACTGAAGCTTTCTTT.

The rearrangement links TRBV6-5 to TRBJ1-1; D possibly corresponds to TRBD1 (5 bases). Germline V gives CDR1 MNHEY, CDR2 SVGAGI. Trimming pared 0 bases from V and 11 bases from J, leaving 22 bases between. The CDR3 totals 16 residues. The CDR3 DNA reads TGTGCCAGCAGTTACTCGAAAGGCGGTGCAGGGATTTGGGCTTTCTTT. This sequence encodes CASSYSKGGAGIWAFF.

The chain combines TRBV28 with TRBJ1-2; the D gene is possibly TRBD1 (5 bases). Trimming pared 6 bases from V and 2 bases from J, leaving 16 bases between. From germline, CDR1 is MDHEN and CDR2 SYDVKM. The CDR3 contains 15 residues. The DNA for the CDR3 is TGTGCCAGCAGGGGGGGAGGGTTGAGAAACTATGGCTACACCTTC. Protein product: CASRGGGLRNYGYTF.

V usage is TRBV5-1 and J usage is TRBJ2-5; D remains ambiguous. CDR1 SGHRS and CDR2 YFSETQ come from the germline V gene. The CDR3 has 13 residues. Trimming removed 0 bases from V and 4 bases from J, with 7 bases in between. The CDR3 here is CASSLAERETQYF. DNA of the CDR3: TGCGCCAGCAGCTTGGCTGAGAGAGAGACCCAGTACTTC.

This clone was seen a handful of times. The gene calls are TRBV10-2 and TRBJ2-7, with D possibly matching TRBD1 (6 bases). Germline V CDR1 and CDR2: WSHSY, SAAADI. V lost 1 base, J lost 5 bases, and 12 bases lay in between. This CDR3 contains 14 residues. CDR3 nucleotide sequence: TGCGCCAGCAGTGAGTTAAGAGGGGGACACGAGCAGTACTTC. Translating gives CASSELRGGHEQYF.

V gene TRBV30 combines with J gene TRBJ1-5; D perhaps matches TRBD1 (6 bases). The CDR3 loop spans 15 amino acids. Trimming took off 7 bases at V and 0 bases at J, with 16 bases between the two ends. The germline CDR1 and CDR2 sequences are GTSNPN and SVGIG (reference sequence). The CDR3 region has the DNA TGTGCCTTCAATGACAGGTTTATTAGCAATCAGCCCCAGCATTTT. Amino acid sequence: CAFNDRFISNQPQHF.

J is TRBJ1-6 and V is TRBV30; D may be TRBD1 (6 bases). Germline CDR1 reads GTSNPN; CDR2 reads SVGIG (reference sequence). This CDR3 region has 16 residues. V was clipped by 4 bases and J by 2 bases, with 15 bases between them. Here the CDR3 DNA reads TGTGCCTGGACCTCTGAGCGGACAGCCTATAATTCACCCCTCCACTTT. It translates to CAWTSERTAYNSPLHF.

This chain links TRBV11-2 with TRBJ1-4; TRBD1 matches at 9 bases. The CDR3 totals 16 residues. J lost 7 bases, V lost 6 bases, and 12 bases had no gene match. The germline V gene encodes CDR1 SGHAT and CDR2 FQNNGV. CDR3 in DNA: TGTGCCAGCAGTCCCGGGACAGGGAGATTCGGTGAAAAACTGTTTTTT. Translating gives CASSPGTGRFGEKLFF.

The chain is built from TRBV11-1 and TRBJ2-3, with TRBD2 matching 8 bases. J was trimmed by 2 bases and V by 5 bases; bases with no gene match: 9. CDR3 length: 16 amino acids. CDR1 SGHAT and CDR2 FQDESV come from the germline V gene (reference sequence). The CDR3 sequence is CASSLGGAFITDTQYF. The DNA of the CDR3 is TGTGCCAGCAGCCTCGGGGGGGCGTTTATCACAGATACGCAGTATTTT.